The rows below give T cell receptor beta chains drawn from one sample of a study of CD8+ T cells in alopecia areata. Method: immunoSEQ multiplex PCR; TCRdb's copy keeps in-frame clones and lacks some. The table shows more than 10,000 clones, with approximately 59% occurring only once. The material sequenced was skin, taken at week 0. The receptors stem from a human donor with alopecia areata. CDR3s include the opening cysteine and the closing phenylalanine or tryptophan. D genes are given only for firm matches. Size is stated for part of the rows, as once, few or many counts, or as a class when the clone is expanded.

. TRBJ2-7 TRBV11-2 . CASSLAQGGSEQYF
TRBD2 TRBJ2-5 TRBV4-1 . CASSRAGLVRVETQYF
. TRBJ2-7 TRBV11-2 . CASSAAGLRGEQYF
. TRBJ2-7 TRBV6-6 . CASCLAGAYEQYF
. TRBJ1-1 TRBV7-6 few CASSLSRVGNTEAFF
. TRBJ2-7 TRBV11-2 . CASSLGPIYEQYF
. TRBJ2-7 TRBV6-5 . CASRQGRVYEQYF
TRBD2 TRBJ2-1 TRBV7-3 . CASSLTGIAGTRSYNEQFF
TRBD1 TRBJ1-6 TRBV2 . CASSDGTGGSYNSPLHF
. TRBJ2-7 TRBV6-1 few CASRPVDLPYEQYF
. . TRBV5-6 . CASSLWGSYEQYF
. TRBJ1-1 TRBV7-3 . CASSLGGDSTEAFF
TRBD1 TRBJ1-1 TRBV5-1 once CASSLETGGRDTEAFF
. TRBJ2-1 TRBV4-1 few CASSRPLRDGNNEQFF
TRBD1 TRBJ2-3 TRBV7-8 few CASSSYRLGQGSRRSTDTQYF
. TRBJ1-1 TRBV30 . CAWSGPSGTEAFF
. TRBJ1-6 TRBV6-5 once CASSYSNVGIDSPLHF
. TRBJ2-3 TRBV5-4 . CASSAAGMRSTDTQYF
. TRBJ2-6 TRBV4-1 medium-sized CASSQDLSSGANVLTF
. TRBJ1-1 TRBV30 . CAWSVTSVNTEAFF
TRBD2 TRBJ2-1 TRBV29-1 . CSVMGLVGALGEQFF
. TRBJ1-2 TRBV14 . CASSTPLGRRANYGYTF
. TRBJ2-3 TRBV5-8 . CASSLGGASGADTQYF
TRBD1 TRBJ2-5 TRBV4-1 . CASSQRLQGAAGETQYF
. TRBJ2-3 TRBV5-1 . CASSFIGATDTQYF
TRBD2 TRBJ2-7 TRBV2 few CASSPSGTYYEQYF
. TRBJ2-3 TRBV29-1 . CSVEGNSRYTQYF
. TRBJ2-3 TRBV7-2 few CASSPPRADTQYF
. TRBJ2-7 TRBV18 . CASSTTDYEQYF
TRBD1 TRBJ2-5 TRBV5-1 few CASSLARGPETQYF
. TRBJ1-2 TRBV21-1 . CASSKYGGFNYGYTF
. TRBJ2-7 TRBV6-1 . CASSVTGLIRWEQYF
. TRBJ1-3 TRBV15 few CATRGDWAGNTIYF
TRBD2 TRBJ2-2 TRBV6-1 . CASTGLAMLFF
TRBD1 TRBJ2-7 TRBV6-1 few CASSAPGQVTYEQYF
. TRBJ1-4 TRBV19 . CASRRDTNNEKLFF
. TRBJ1-1 TRBV5-1 few CASSLETGMNTEAFF
. TRBJ1-5 TRBV6-6 few CASNTDRGNQPQHF
. TRBJ1-1 TRBV6-1 . CASSSNTEAFF
. TRBJ2-5 TRBV5-1 . CASSLALSLASARSETQYF
. TRBJ1-5 TRBV19 . CASTLGYGGFNQPQHF
. TRBJ2-1 TRBV5-4 . CASSLGGSYNEQFF
. TRBJ1-1 TRBV6-5 . CASSYAPIGGVTEAFF
TRBD2 TRBJ2-3 TRBV6-4 few CASSETSGTDTQYF
TRBD1 TRBJ1-5 TRBV6-1 . CASSDGGGLFNQPQHF
. TRBJ1-2 TRBV6-5 once CASSPQPHYGYTF
. TRBJ1-1 TRBV5-1 few CASRKEALVNTEAFF
. TRBJ2-3 TRBV12-5 . CASGPGLDADTQYF